This T cell receptor (beta chain) comes out of a study of cytomegalovirus exposure and HLA in healthy donors. The PCR employed 60 Vbeta primers together with 13 Jbeta primers. Clones were sequenced by immunoSEQ multiplex PCR, and TCRdb holds only the in-frame ones, with some missing. Altogether 130,000 or so clones are present, approximately 74% being singletons, with the ten largest covering 5.5% to 8.5%. This clone was seen only once. V lost 5 bases and J lost 2, with 22 bases in between. Germline values: CDR1 SGHAT, CDR2 FQNNGV. This CDR3 has 17 residues. The TCR comes from a male donor in good health and CMV-seronegative. Source material: PBMCs. This chain links TRBV11-2 with TRBJ2-7, with D tentatively TRBD1 (6 bases). The CDR3 nucleotides read TGTGCCAGCAGCCCCCCCTCGGGACACCCGAACCCCTACGAGCAGTACTTC. This gives the protein CASSPPSGHPNPYEQYF. Looking up the rest from reference TRBV11-2 and TRBJ2-7 gives the full variable domain: EAGVAQSPRYKIIEKRQSVAFWCNPISGHATLYWYQQILGQGPKLLIQFQNNGVVDDSQLPKDRFSAERLKGVDSTLKIQPAKLEDSAVYLCASSPPSGHPNPYEQYFGPGTRLTVT.